The 12 T cell receptor beta chains below come from one sample, sequenced in a study of shared clonotypes between healthy human individuals. Clones were read by immunoSEQ multiplex PCR, and TCRdb kept only the in-frame ones, dropping some. The sample includes some 500,000 clones, 90% to 97% seen only once; the top ten take 0.064%. The source material was naive CD4+ T cells sorted from blood. Noted subset: CD45RA+ positively selected. All receptors derive from a woman in her twenties or thirties in good health.

V is TRBV5-4 and J is TRBJ2-7; tentative D call: TRBD2 (5 bases). The CDR3 runs to 16 residues. Germline V gene sequence: CDR1 SGHNT, CDR2 YYREEE (reference sequence). The V end was cut by 4 bases, the J end by 0 bases, with 17 bases between. The CDR3 DNA reads TGTGCCAGCAGCCGTGGAGCTTGGGAGCCCTCCTACGAGCAGTACTTC. This gives the protein CASSRGAWEPSYEQYF.

This sequence joins TRBV10-3 and TRBJ2-3, with TRBD2 matching 10 bases. The CDR3 is made up of 14 amino acids. Per the germline V gene, CDR1 is ENHRY and CDR2 is SYGVKD. With 2 bases clipped from V and 6 bases from J, the junction kept 2 bases outside the gene matches. CDR3 in amino acids: CAISEASGSDTQYF. The CDR3 coding sequence is TGTGCCATCAGTGAGGCTAGCGGGAGCGATACGCAGTATTTT.

The rearrangement links TRBV30 to TRBJ1-1; D perhaps matches TRBD1 (6 bases). CDR1 is GTSNPN and CDR2 is SVGIG in the germline V gene (reference sequence). Trimming removed 4 bases at V and 7 bases at J, with 13 bases between. CDR3 size: 12 residues. CDR3 bases: TGTGCCTGGATCGGCAGGGGAATTGAAGCTTTCTTT. This encodes CAWIGRGIEAFF.

V usage is TRBV6-5 and J usage is TRBJ1-1, with 11 bases matching TRBD1. This CDR3 region has 14 residues. From germline, CDR1 is MNHEY and CDR2 SVGAGI. Unmatched junction bases numbered 4, after V lost 5 bases and J lost 5 bases. DNA for the CDR3: TGTGCCAGCAGTCACCGGGACAGGGGGACTGAAGCTTTCTTT. This translates into CASSHRDRGTEAFF.

This sequence joins TRBV4-1 and TRBJ2-5; 12 bases fit TRBD1. The CDR3 is 15 amino acids. Trimming cost V 4 bases and J 5 bases; bases outside gene matches: 5. The germline V gene has CDR1 MGHRA and CDR2 YSYEKL. The CDR3 sequence is CASSRGDRGHETQYF. DNA of the CDR3: TGCGCCAGCAGCCGGGGGGACAGGGGGCACGAGACCCAGTACTTC.

In the case of this clone: Mismatch with germline at one junction end may stem from a read error. This rearrangement joins TRBV30 to TRBJ1-2; D is possibly TRBD1 (5 bases). Germline V gene data show CDR1 as GTSNPN and CDR2 as SVGIG (reference sequence). CDR3 length: 13 residues. CDR3 residues: CARRGDNNYGYTF. CDR3 nucleotides: TGTGCCCGGAGGGGCGACAATAACTATGGCTACACCTTC.

The rearrangement links TRBV2 to TRBJ2-5; maybe TRBD1 (6 bases). Germline assignment: CDR1 SNHLY and CDR2 FYNNEI. The CDR3 covers 13 residues. Trimming removed 7 bases at V and 1 base at J, with 10 bases between. CDR3 protein: CASNGQPQETQYF. CDR3 sequence (DNA): TGTGCCAGCAATGGACAGCCCCAAGAGACCCAGTACTTC.

The chain couples TRBV19 to TRBJ2-6; unclear D gene. The CDR3 runs to 17 residues. Germline CDR1 reads LNHDA; CDR2 reads SQIVND (reference sequence). V was shortened by 5 bases and J by 0 bases, with 14 bases between the two germline ends. The CDR3 DNA is TGTGCCAGTAGTCAAGCAACGCGAGCCTCTGGGGCCAACGTCCTGACTTTC. It translates to CASSQATRASGANVLTF.

DNA of the CDR3: TGTGCCAGCAGCCCCGGACTGCCCACAGATACGCAGTATTTT. Its translation is CASSPGLPTDTQYF. The chain is built from TRBV7-9 and TRBJ2-3; the D gene is possibly TRBD2 (5 bases). The CDR3 has 14 amino acids. CDR1 SEHNR and CDR2 FQNEAQ come from the germline V gene (reference sequence). V lost 5 bases, J lost 2 bases, and 11 bases lay in between.

The chain has TRBV10-3 and TRBJ2-1; 7 bases are shared with TRBD2. V dropped 0 bases and J dropped 7; count of bases not matched to a gene: 6. The CDR3 totals 15 residues. CDR1 is ENHRY, CDR2 SYGVKD, per germline. The CDR3 bases are TGTGCCATCAGTGAGTCTTCCCATAGCGGGAATGAGCAGTTCTTC. Its protein product is CAISESSHSGNEQFF.

The J gene is TRBJ2-1, the V gene TRBV4-1; D may be TRBD1 (6 bases). The CDR3 length is 22 residues. Germline CDR1 MGHRA, CDR2 YSYEKL. The V end was cut by 0 bases, the J end by 7 bases, with 34 bases between. The DNA of the CDR3 is TGCGCCAGCAGCCAAGATGTCAGTAGGTGGGGGCCAGCTTCGCGTCTGGGAAATGAGCAGTTCTTC. Encoded protein: CASSQDVSRWGPASRLGNEQFF.

Only one count was recorded for this clone. The gene calls are TRBV7-2 and TRBJ2-5, with 8 bases lining up with TRBD2. Germline assignment: CDR1 SGHTA and CDR2 FQGNSA. This CDR3 contains 15 residues. V lost 2 bases to trimming and J lost 5 bases; unmatched junction nucleotides: 7. For the CDR3, the DNA is TGTGCCAGCAGCTTACGAGCGGGAGTGCGTGAGACCCAGTACTTC. Translating it yields CASSLRAGVRETQYF.